The entry below describes one T cell receptor (beta chain). As handled by the study authors: Researchers report that nucleated cell counts were estimated from reference gene primer amplification. Profiling relied on immunoSEQ multiplex PCR, and the TCRdb table lists in-frame clones only, not all of them. D and trimming come from the DNA, and the V and J calls and clone size come from that table. Here the sample spans some 210,000 clones, 80% to 90% being singletons. These data originate in a study of blood T cell repertoires in COVID-19. Study details: The samples span acute and convalescent COVID-19 from the United States, Italy and Spain. PBMCs, B-cell-depleted T cells, or T cells provided the cDNA or gDNA that made up the material.

The CDR3 spans 14 residues. The germline gives CDR1 MNHNS, CDR2 SASEGT. V lost 0 bases and J 6 bases, leaving 11 bases between the germline ends. This receptor was obtained from a human donor in a cohort sampled during active COVID-19. V usage is TRBV6-1 and J usage is TRBJ1-1; D unresolved. The source material was peripheral blood. The DNA of the CDR3 is TGTGCCAGCAGTGAAGCGGGTTTGCGGGCTGAAGCTTTCTTT. Its translation: CASSEAGLRAEAFF.